The clone carrying this TCR beta chain appeared a few times. Its antigen is not known. This sample was included in a study of blood T cells in healthy people across ages. CDR3 size: 14 residues. V lost 2 bases and J lost 4, with 8 bases in between. Germline V gene data show CDR1 as SGHTA and CDR2 as FQGTGA. For the second PCR, which ran for roughly 7 to 11 cycles, a sample-barcoded 5' primer and a J-beta primer mix were used. A 12-random-nucleotide template-switch adaptor tagged each cDNA molecule. TCRdb called the 5' RACE reads again in MiXCR, with one record for every CDR3 protein. The sample lists 800,000 to 1,300,000 distinct CDR3 sequences; 20% to 25% were seen once. Total RNA was extracted at no less than 6 micrograms per sample. Overall study findings and caveats: Naive and antigen-experienced cells were not separated, limiting conclusive comparison.

The sample also formed part of further work on T cells of mothers and their children. That report notes: A slight, non-significant increase in overlap was found for related mother-child pairs relative to unrelated pairs.

This TCR derives from a girl aged 2-9 years in good health. Source material: blood. This chain joins TRBV7-3 and TRBJ2-2; D uncertain. As DNA, the CDR3 is TGTGCCAGCAGCTTACTGTCCGCCACCGGGGAGCTGTTTTTT. This sequence encodes CASSLLSATGELFF.